This T cell receptor (beta chain) originates from a study of beta chain features in type 1 diabetes. Study results and limitations: Shorter TCRB CDR3s, moderately but significantly so, were found in Type 1 diabetes patients in all four CD4+ subsets. Among patients, naive, central memory and Treg TCRB repertoires appeared more similar than among healthy donors. cDNA sequencing could over-represent cells with high TCR expression.

The V segment lost 7 bases and the J segment 4 bases; nucleotides outside the gene matches: 13. Germline V lookup: CDR1 SQVTM, CDR2 ANQGSEA. The CDR3 runs to 15 residues. Regarding this clone: Its matching antigen is unknown.

A sort by CD45RO/CCR7/CD25/CD127/CD95/CD27 yielded CD4+ naive, central memory, regulatory and stem cell-like memory cells. Reverse transcription of all isolated RNA meant that expressed TCRB transcripts were sequenced. The repertoire was sequenced with immunoSEQ multiplex PCR; TCRdb's copy has only in-frame clones and lacks some. There are fewer than 450,000 clones in the sample; roughly 14% occur only once, and roughly 0.015% lies in the top ten. This receptor was taken from a woman between 18 and 30 years old with type 1 diabetes. Sequencing input: naive CD4+ T cells from blood. This chain connects TRBV29-1 to TRBJ2-5, with TRBD2 matching 9 bases. The CDR3 reads CSARSGLAVRETQYF. The CDR3 coding sequence is TGCAGCGCTCGGTCGGGACTAGCTGTCCGAGAGACCCAGTACTTC.